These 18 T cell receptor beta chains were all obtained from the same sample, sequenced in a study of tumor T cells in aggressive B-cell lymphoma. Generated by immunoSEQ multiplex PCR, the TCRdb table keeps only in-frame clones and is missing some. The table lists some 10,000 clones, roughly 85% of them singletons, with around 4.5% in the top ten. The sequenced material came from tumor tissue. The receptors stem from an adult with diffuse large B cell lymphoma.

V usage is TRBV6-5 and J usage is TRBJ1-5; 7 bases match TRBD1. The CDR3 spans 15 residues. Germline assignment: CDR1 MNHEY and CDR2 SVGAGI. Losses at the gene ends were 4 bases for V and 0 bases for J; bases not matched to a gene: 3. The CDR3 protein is CASSLTGSSNQPQHF. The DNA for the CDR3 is TGTGCCAGCAGTTTGACAGGGTCTAGCAATCAGCCCCAGCATTTT.

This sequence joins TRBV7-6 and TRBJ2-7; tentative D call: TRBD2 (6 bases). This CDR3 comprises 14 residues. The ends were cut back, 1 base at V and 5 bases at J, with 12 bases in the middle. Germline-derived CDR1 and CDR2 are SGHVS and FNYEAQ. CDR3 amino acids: CASSLGGGMNEQYF. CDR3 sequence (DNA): TGTGCCAGCAGCTTAGGGGGCGGGATGAACGAGCAGTACTTC.

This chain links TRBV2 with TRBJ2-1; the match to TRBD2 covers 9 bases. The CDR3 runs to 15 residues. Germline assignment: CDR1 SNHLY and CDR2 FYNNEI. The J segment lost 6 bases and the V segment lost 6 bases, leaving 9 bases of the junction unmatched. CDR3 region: CASRVGGRALNEQFF. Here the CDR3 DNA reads TGTGCCAGCAGGGTTGGCGGGAGGGCCCTCAATGAGCAGTTCTTC.

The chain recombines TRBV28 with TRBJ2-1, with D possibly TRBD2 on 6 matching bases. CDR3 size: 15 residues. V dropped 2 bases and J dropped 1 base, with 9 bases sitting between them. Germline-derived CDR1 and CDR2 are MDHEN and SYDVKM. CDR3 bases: TGTGCCAGCAGTTTAGGGGGAGGTTCCTACAATGAGCAGTTCTTC. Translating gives CASSLGGGSYNEQFF.

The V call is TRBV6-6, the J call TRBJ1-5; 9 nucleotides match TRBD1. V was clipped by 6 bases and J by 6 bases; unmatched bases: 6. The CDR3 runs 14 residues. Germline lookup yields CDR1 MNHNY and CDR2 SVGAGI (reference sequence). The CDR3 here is CASRDRGNSQPQHF. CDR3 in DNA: TGTGCCAGCAGAGACAGGGGGAACAGTCAGCCCCAGCATTTT.

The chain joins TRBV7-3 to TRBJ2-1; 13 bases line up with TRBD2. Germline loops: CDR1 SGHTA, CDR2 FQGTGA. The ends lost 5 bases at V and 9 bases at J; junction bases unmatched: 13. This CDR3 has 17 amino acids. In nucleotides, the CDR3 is TGTGCCAGCAGCCCATGGACTAGCGGGAGTGGCCTAAGTGAGCAGTTCTTC. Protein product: CASSPWTSGSGLSEQFF.

CDR3 protein: CASSRNRGNEKLFF. The DNA for the CDR3 is TGTGCCAGCAGCCGAAACAGGGGCAACGAAAAACTGTTTTTT. The chain has TRBV6-5 and TRBJ1-4; 7 bases match TRBD1. V dropped 6 bases and J dropped 8; count of bases not matched to a gene: 9. The CDR3 extends over 14 amino acids. Germline lookup yields CDR1 MNHEY and CDR2 SVGAGI.

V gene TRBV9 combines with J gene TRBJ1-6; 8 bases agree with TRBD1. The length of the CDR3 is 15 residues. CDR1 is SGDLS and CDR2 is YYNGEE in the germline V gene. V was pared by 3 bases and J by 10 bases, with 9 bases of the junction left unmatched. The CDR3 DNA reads TGTGCCAGCAGCGCGACAGGGGCTTACCACTCACCCCTCCACTTT. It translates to CASSATGAYHSPLHF. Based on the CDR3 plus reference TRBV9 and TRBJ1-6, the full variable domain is DSGVTQTPKHLITATGQRVTLRCSPRSGDLSVYWYQQSLDQGLQFLIQYYNGEERAKGNILERFSAQQFPDLHSELNLSSLELGDSALYFCASSATGAYHSPLHFGNGTRLTVT.

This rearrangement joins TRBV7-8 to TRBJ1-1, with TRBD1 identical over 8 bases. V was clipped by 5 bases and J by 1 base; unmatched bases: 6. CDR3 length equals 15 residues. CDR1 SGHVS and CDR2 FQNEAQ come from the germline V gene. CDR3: CASSPGGWRNTEAFF. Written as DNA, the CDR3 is TGTGCCAGCAGCCCAGGGGGCTGGCGGAACACTGAAGCTTTCTTT.

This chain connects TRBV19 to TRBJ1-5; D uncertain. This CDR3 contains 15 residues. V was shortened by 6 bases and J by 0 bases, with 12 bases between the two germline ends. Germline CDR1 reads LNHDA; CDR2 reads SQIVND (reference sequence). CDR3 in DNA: TGTGCCAGTAGCCGGGAAGCCTTTAGCAATCAGCCCCAGCATTTT. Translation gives CASSREAFSNQPQHF.

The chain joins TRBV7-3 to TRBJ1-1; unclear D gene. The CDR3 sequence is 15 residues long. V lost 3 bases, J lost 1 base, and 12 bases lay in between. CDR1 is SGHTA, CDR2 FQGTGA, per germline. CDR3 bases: TGTGCCAGCAGCTTGAACCCAGGATCGAACACTGAAGCTTTCTTT. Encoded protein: CASSLNPGSNTEAFF.

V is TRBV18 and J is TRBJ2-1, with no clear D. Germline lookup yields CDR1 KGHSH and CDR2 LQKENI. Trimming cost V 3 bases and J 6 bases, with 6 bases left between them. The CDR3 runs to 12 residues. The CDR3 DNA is TGTGCCAGCTCACCGTCCGGCAATGAGCAGTTCTTC. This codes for CASSPSGNEQFF. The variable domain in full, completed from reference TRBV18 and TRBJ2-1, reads NAGVMQNPRHLVRRRGQEARLRCSPMKGHSHVYWYRQLPEEGLKFMVYLQKENIIDESGMPKERFSAEFPKEGPSILRIQQVVRGDSAAYFCASSPSGNEQFFGPGTRLTVL.

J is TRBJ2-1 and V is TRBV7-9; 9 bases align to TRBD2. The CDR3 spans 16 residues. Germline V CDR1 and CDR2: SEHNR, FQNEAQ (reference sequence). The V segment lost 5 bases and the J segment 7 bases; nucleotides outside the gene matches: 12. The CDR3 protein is CASSLGGGRAFNEQFF. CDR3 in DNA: TGTGCCAGCAGCCTCGGAGGCGGGAGGGCCTTTAATGAGCAGTTCTTC.

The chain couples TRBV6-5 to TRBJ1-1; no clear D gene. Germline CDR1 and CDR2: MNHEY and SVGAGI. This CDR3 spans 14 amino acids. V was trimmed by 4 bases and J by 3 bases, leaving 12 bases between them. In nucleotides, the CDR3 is TGTGCCAGCAGTTCCGTTCCACCGGACACTGAAGCTTTCTTT. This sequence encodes CASSSVPPDTEAFF.

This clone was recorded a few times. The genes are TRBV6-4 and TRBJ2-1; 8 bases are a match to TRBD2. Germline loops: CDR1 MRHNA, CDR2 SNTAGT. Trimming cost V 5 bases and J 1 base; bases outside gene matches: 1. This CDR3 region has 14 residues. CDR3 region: CASSLAGSYNEQFF. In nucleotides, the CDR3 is TGTGCCAGCAGTTTAGCGGGGTCCTACAATGAGCAGTTCTTC.

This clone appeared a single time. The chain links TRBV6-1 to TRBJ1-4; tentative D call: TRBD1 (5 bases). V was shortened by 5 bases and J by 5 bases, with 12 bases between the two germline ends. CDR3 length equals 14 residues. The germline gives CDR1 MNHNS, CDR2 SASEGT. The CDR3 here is CASSWGGENEKLFF. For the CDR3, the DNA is TGTGCCAGCAGTTGGGGCGGGGAAAATGAAAAACTGTTTTTT.

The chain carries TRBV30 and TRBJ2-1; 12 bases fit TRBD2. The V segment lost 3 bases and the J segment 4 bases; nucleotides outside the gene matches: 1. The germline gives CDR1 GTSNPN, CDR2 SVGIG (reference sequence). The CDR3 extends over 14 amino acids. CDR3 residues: CAWRGLAGYNEQFF. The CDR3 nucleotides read TGTGCCTGGAGAGGACTAGCGGGGTACAATGAGCAGTTCTTC.

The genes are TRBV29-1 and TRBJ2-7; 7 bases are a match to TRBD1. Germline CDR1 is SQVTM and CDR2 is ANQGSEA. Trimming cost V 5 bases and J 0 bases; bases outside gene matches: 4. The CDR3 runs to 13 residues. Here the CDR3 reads CSVLTGASYEQYF. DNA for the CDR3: TGCAGCGTTCTCACAGGGGCCTCCTACGAGCAGTACTTC.